These 32 T cell receptor beta chains came from one sample sequenced in a study of post-analysis software for immune sequencing data. Unique molecular identifiers were present in the TCR beta cDNA libraries. TCRdb re-called the PCR reads with MiXCR, one entry per CDR3 protein. The sample gives approximately 730,000 distinct CDR3 sequences, 46% of which show up once; 4.9% is in the top ten. Findings and caveats of the study: Controls showed lower frequencies than patients for 5 or 6 TRBV segments, and TRBV5-6, TRBV5-1 and TRBV20-1 were among these.

The antigens of these receptors remain unknown. The specimen sequenced was blood. These receptor sequences come from a girl aged 10 to 17 with multiple sclerosis.

This clonotype was seen ten or more times. As DNA, the CDR3 is TGTGCCAGCAGTTTATATCTCCATGTAGCGGGGAGCTCCTACAATGAGCAGTTCTTC. As protein: CASSLYLHVAGSSYNEQFF. The chain carries TRBV12-3 or TRBV12-4 and TRBJ2-1; TRBD2 matches 8 bases. The CDR3 has 19 amino acids. V lost 2 bases, J lost 0 bases, and 12 bases stayed unmatched.

This clonotype was seen at least ten times. The rearrangement uses TRBV9 and TRBJ2-5; 8 bases agree with TRBD2. CDR1 SGDLS and CDR2 YYNGEE come from the germline V gene. Trimming at V came to 1 base and at J to 2 bases, leaving 4 bases not matched to a gene. There are 15 residues in the CDR3. CDR3 DNA sequence: TGTGCCAGCAGCGTATCAAGCGGGAGACAAGAGACCCAGTACTTC. The encoded protein is CASSVSSGRQETQYF.

This clonotype turned up a few times. The gene calls are TRBV9 and TRBJ2-5, with 7 bases identical to TRBD1. The CDR3 consists of 14 residues. The ends lost 3 bases at V and 4 bases at J; junction bases unmatched: 6. CDR1 SGDLS and CDR2 YYNGEE come from the germline V gene. The CDR3 here is CASSAQGFTETQYF. In DNA, the CDR3 is TGTGCCAGCAGCGCACAGGGGTTTACAGAGACCCAGTACTTC.

This clonotype was picked up one time. V is TRBV14 and J is TRBJ2-3; D gene ambiguous. In germline, CDR1 is SGHDN, CDR2 FVKESK. The ends were cut back, 1 base at V and 4 bases at J, with 12 bases in the middle. The CDR3 is 15 residues long. The CDR3 DNA follows: TGTGCCAGCAGCCAAGTGAACTTCGGCGCAGATACGCAGTATTTT. Encoded protein: CASSQVNFGADTQYF.

The V gene is TRBV10-3, the J gene TRBJ1-2; maybe TRBD1 (6 bases). In germline, CDR1 is ENHRY, CDR2 SYGVKD. The CDR3 length is 17 residues. Trimming removed 5 bases from V and 3 bases from J, with 22 bases in between. In DNA form, the CDR3 reads TGTGCCATCAGTTTCGACCGGGACACCGGGGTTGACTATGGCTACACCTTC. Protein: CAISFDRDTGVDYGYTF.

The chain is built from TRBV5-1 and TRBJ2-7; D ambiguous. The CDR3 totals 13 residues. V lost 4 bases and J lost 5, with 13 bases in between. Germline V gene data show CDR1 as SGHRS and CDR2 as YFSETQ. CDR3 DNA: TGCGCCAGCAGCGATCCCCCTATGAACGAGCAGTACTTC. It yields the protein CASSDPPMNEQYF.

V usage is TRBV20-1 and J usage is TRBJ1-3; D ambiguous. V gave up 3 bases and J gave up 0 bases, with 9 bases separating them. The CDR3 runs to 14 residues. The germline CDR1 and CDR2 sequences are DFQATT and SNEGSKA (reference sequence). CDR3 coding DNA: TGCAGTGCTAGTAAGGGTAGCTCTGGAAACACCATATATTTT. This encodes CSASKGSSGNTIYF.

The V gene is TRBV11-2, the J gene TRBJ2-5; TRBD2 agrees at 7 bases. V gave up 4 bases and J gave up 11 bases; unmatched junction bases: 16. Germline-derived CDR1 and CDR2 are SGHAT and FQNNGV. The CDR3 contains 15 residues. CDR3 sequence reads: CASSSGLVAFGEQYF. CDR3 coding DNA: TGTGCCAGCAGCTCCGGACTAGTCGCGTTTGGTGAGCAGTACTTC.

The chain links TRBV6-4 to TRBJ2-6; D gene uncertain. The CDR3 is made up of 15 amino acids. Trimming shortened V by 0 bases and J by 0 bases, and 3 bases separated the two germline ends. CDR1 is MRHNA and CDR2 is SNTAGT in the germline V gene. In nucleotides, the CDR3 is TGTGCCAGCAGTGACTCCAGCTCTGGGGCCAACGTCCTGACTTTC. This sequence encodes CASSDSSSGANVLTF.

This chain connects TRBV18 to TRBJ2-3; 10 nucleotides align to TRBD2. This CDR3 has 16 residues. With 8 bases clipped from V and 4 bases from J, the junction kept 12 bases outside the gene matches. Germline CDR1 is KGHSH and CDR2 is LQKENI. CDR3 region: CASPIPGLAFADTQYF. The CDR3 DNA reads TGTGCCAGCCCAATACCGGGACTAGCGTTTGCAGATACGCAGTATTTT.

This clonotype was counted only a few times. The rearrangement uses TRBV27 and TRBJ2-3; 12 positions agree with TRBD2. After removal of 5 bases from V and 0 bases from J, the junction contained 3 bases not matched to a gene. This CDR3 region has 16 residues. The germline gives CDR1 MNHEY, CDR2 SMNVEV (reference sequence). In nucleotides, the CDR3 is TGTGCCAGCAGTATCGGACTAGCGGGAAGCACAGATACGCAGTATTTT. Residues: CASSIGLAGSTDTQYF.

The V call is TRBV12-3 or TRBV12-4, the J call TRBJ2-4; 8 bases match TRBD2. Germline trimming cut 5 bases from V and 7 bases from J; bases unmatched to any gene: 4. The CDR3 has 13 amino acids. CDR3 loop: CASSPGTSNIQYF. CDR3 in DNA: TGTGCCAGCAGTCCCGGGACTAGTAACATTCAGTACTTC.

This clonotype was seen a handful of times. V and J are TRBV7-9 and TRBJ2-7, with D maybe TRBD2 (6 bases). There are 14 residues in the CDR3. With 5 bases removed from V and 5 bases from J, the gap between germline ends came to 16 bases. Germline V gene data show CDR1 as SEHNR and CDR2 as FQNEAQ (reference sequence). CDR3 coding DNA: TGTGCCAGCAGCCAACCAGGACTACACCACGAGCAGTACTTC. This sequence encodes CASSQPGLHHEQYF.

This chain links TRBV28 with TRBJ2-5; D unresolved. Judging by the DNA end, TRBJ2-7 fits better; the J call may be wrong. From germline, CDR1 is MDHEN and CDR2 SYDVKM. The CDR3 sequence is 11 residues long. CDR3 DNA sequence: TGTGCCAGCACAAACAGATACGAGCAGTACTTC. It is translated as CASTNRYEQYF.

This clonotype was counted a few times. The genes are TRBV29-1 and TRBJ2-3; D is unclear. This CDR3 region has 15 residues. Germline CDR1 and CDR2: SQVTM and ANQGSEA. Between the trimmed V and J ends, which lost 4 bases and 1 base, there was a span of 15 bases. CDR3 sequence reads: CSVVRRFQGTDTQYF. The CDR3 DNA reads as TGCAGCGTTGTTCGTCGGTTTCAAGGCACAGATACGCAGTATTTT.

This clonotype has a handful of counts. The V call is TRBV27, the J call TRBJ2-7; possibly TRBD1 or TRBD2 for D (6 bases each). This CDR3 comprises 14 residues. CDR1 is MNHEY and CDR2 is SMNVEV in the germline V gene (reference sequence). V was shortened by 0 bases and J by 2 bases, with 8 bases between the two germline ends. DNA for the CDR3: TGTGCCAGCAGTTTATCGAGGGGGGCCTACGAGCAGTACTTC. It translates to CASSLSRGAYEQYF.

This clonotype showed up just a few times. CDR3 loop: CASSGGDRNSPLHF. The CDR3 DNA sequence: TGCGCCAGCAGCGGCGGGGACCGTAATTCACCCCTCCACTTT. The chain combines TRBV5-1 with TRBJ1-6; possible D gene TRBD1, 5 bases. This CDR3 spans 14 amino acids. Deletions cut 4 bases from V and 6 bases from J, with 11 bases between. Germline V CDR1 and CDR2: SGHRS, YFSETQ. The variable domain in full, completed from reference TRBV5-1 and TRBJ1-6, reads KAGVTQTPRYLIKTRGQQVTLSCSPISGHRSVSWYQQTPGQGLQFLFEYFSETQRNKGNFPGRFSGRQFSNSRSEMNVSTLELGDSALYLCASSGGDRNSPLHFGNGTRLTVT.

The chain carries TRBV7-2 and TRBJ1-6, with 7 bases that match TRBD1. V lost 7 bases and J lost 8; bases outside the gene matches: 14. The CDR3 is 16 amino acids. Germline V gene data show CDR1 as SGHTA and CDR2 as FQGNSA. CDR3 amino acids: CASTARGGGGDSPLHF. Written as DNA, the CDR3 is TGTGCCAGCACAGCACGAGGGGGCGGTGGGGATTCACCCCTCCACTTT.

This clonotype was counted only a few times. This chain uses TRBV24-1 with TRBJ2-1, with unresolved D. The germline CDR1 and CDR2 sequences are KGHDR and SFDVKD. The CDR3 covers 12 residues. V was pared by 0 bases and J by 9 bases, with 5 bases between. CDR3 DNA: TGTGCCACCAGTGATTTGACTGCTGAGCAGTTCTTC. Translation gives CATSDLTAEQFF.

The rearrangement joins TRBV2 to TRBJ2-1; 11 bases map to TRBD2. Germline values: CDR1 SNHLY, CDR2 FYNNEI. J gave up 7 bases and V 1 base, and 3 bases lay outside the gene matches. The CDR3 runs 15 residues. The CDR3 reads CASSEGSGRVNEQFF. The CDR3 DNA is TGTGCCAGCAGTGAAGGTAGCGGGAGGGTGAATGAGCAGTTCTTC.

The genes are TRBV2 and TRBJ2-4; D may correspond to TRBD1 or TRBD2 (6 bases each). The CDR3 runs to 17 residues. The germline V gene encodes CDR1 SNHLY and CDR2 FYNNEI. Trimming took 9 bases from V and 3 from J, leaving 24 bases between them. Written as DNA, the CDR3 is TGTGCCAGTACCTTACGGGGGCTTAGGGGTGACAAAAACATTCAGTACTTC. Amino acids: CASTLRGLRGDKNIQYF.

Turning to this clonotype: One end of the junction varies from germline; a read error may be responsible. CDR3 sequence (DNA): TGTGCCGGCAGCCAAGTAGGGGTAGACGAGCAGTACTTC. Protein product: CAGSQVGVDEQYF. The gene calls are TRBV3-1 and TRBJ2-5, with D perhaps matching TRBD1 (5 bases). Judging by the DNA end, TRBJ2-7 fits better; the J call may be wrong. The length of the CDR3 is 13 residues. CDR1 and CDR2 (germline): LGHDT, YNNKEL (reference sequence).

The V call is TRBV15, the J call TRBJ1-1; D gene uncertain. There are 18 residues in the CDR3. V shed 0 bases and J shed 1 base, with 18 bases lying between them. Germline V gene data show CDR1 as LNHNV and CDR2 as YYDKDF (reference sequence). CDR3 region: CATSRDLGGKLRNTEAFF. CDR3 nucleotide sequence: TGTGCCACCAGCAGAGATTTGGGAGGGAAGTTGAGGAACACTGAAGCTTTCTTT.

The J gene is TRBJ2-3, the V gene TRBV24-1, with 11 bases identical to TRBD1. The length of the CDR3 is 15 residues. Trimming took 7 bases from V and 3 from J; bases not matched to a gene: 5. Looked up from germline, CDR1 is KGHDR and CDR2 is SFDVKD. The CDR3 sequence: CATRGGQGATDTQYF. DNA for the CDR3: TGTGCCACCAGAGGAGGACAGGGGGCGACAGATACGCAGTATTTT.

In its sample, this clonotype was seen a few times. J is TRBJ2-7 and V is TRBV7-8; 13 positions match TRBD2. CDR3 size: 18 residues. Per the germline V gene, CDR1 is SGHVS and CDR2 is FQNEAQ. J was trimmed by 0 bases and V by 5 bases; bases with no gene match: 10. The CDR3 spells CASSLTSTSGRPSYEQYF. CDR3 sequence (DNA): TGTGCCAGCAGCCTTACCTCGACTAGCGGGAGGCCCTCCTACGAGCAGTACTTC.

The rearrangement joins TRBV14 to TRBJ2-3, with a tentative D call TRBD1 (5 bases). V lost 1 base, J lost 4 bases, and 15 bases lay in between. Germline V gene sequence: CDR1 SGHDN, CDR2 FVKESK. This CDR3 spans 16 amino acids. The CDR3 bases are TGTGCCAGCAGCCAAGGCGGCAGGGTCTGGGCAGATACGCAGTATTTT. Amino acids: CASSQGGRVWADTQYF.

The chain carries TRBV7-8 and TRBJ2-5; 14 bases match TRBD2. The V gene end was trimmed by 9 bases and the J gene end by 5 bases; junction bases not matched to a gene: 17. CDR1 SGHVS and CDR2 FQNEAQ come from the germline V gene. The CDR3 length is 18 residues. CDR3 loop: CASSPYLGTSGRMETQYF. DNA for the CDR3: TGTGCCAGTAGCCCGTACCTCGGGACTAGCGGGAGAATGGAGACCCAGTACTTC.

J is TRBJ2-7 and V is TRBV20-1; 9 bases line up with TRBD2. V dropped 3 bases and J dropped 7; count of bases not matched to a gene: 10. CDR1 is DFQATT, CDR2 SNEGSKA, per germline (reference sequence). CDR3 length: 14 amino acids. DNA for the CDR3: TGCAGTGCTAGGTCTAGCGGGACTGTTAATGAGCAGTACTTC. Encoded protein: CSARSSGTVNEQYF.

The chain links TRBV9 to TRBJ1-5; tentatively, D is TRBD1 (6 bases). Per the germline V gene, CDR1 is SGDLS and CDR2 is YYNGEE. CDR3 length: 15 amino acids. Between the trimmed V and J ends, which lost 3 bases and 2 bases, there was a span of 12 bases. For the CDR3, the DNA is TGTGCCAGCAGCGCTACGGGGGGCGGCAATCAGCCCCAGCATTTT. This sequence encodes CASSATGGGNQPQHF.

The genes are TRBV5-1 and TRBJ1-4; the D is unclear. V dropped 0 bases and J dropped 8 bases, with 8 bases sitting between them. CDR3 size: 13 residues. Germline CDR1 is SGHRS and CDR2 is YFSETQ. The CDR3 spells CASSLDGEEKLFF. The DNA of the CDR3 is TGCGCCAGCAGCTTGGATGGGGAAGAAAAACTGTTTTTT. Using reference TRBV5-1 and TRBJ1-4 for the parts outside the CDR3, the full variable domain is KAGVTQTPRYLIKTRGQQVTLSCSPISGHRSVSWYQQTPGQGLQFLFEYFSETQRNKGNFPGRFSGRQFSNSRSEMNVSTLELGDSALYLCASSLDGEEKLFFGSGTQLSVL.

This clonotype occurred a few times. The chain employs TRBV7-4 and TRBJ1-2; 7 bases line up with TRBD1. V gave up 0 bases and J gave up 3 bases; unmatched junction bases: 7. Germline-derived CDR1 and CDR2 are SGHVT and SQSDAQ. The CDR3 loop spans 16 amino acids. CDR3 nucleotides: TGTGCCAGCAGCTTAGCTGACAGGGTACTTTACTATGGCTACACCTTC. This sequence encodes CASSLADRVLYYGYTF.

The V and J genes are TRBV6-5 and TRBJ1-2, with TRBD1 identical over 9 bases. The CDR3 loop spans 15 amino acids. Looked up from germline, CDR1 is MNHEY and CDR2 is SVGAGI. The ends lost 6 bases at V and 7 bases at J; junction bases unmatched: 12. The CDR3 loop reads CASRRKLQGAGGYTF. The CDR3 coding sequence is TGTGCCAGCAGACGGAAATTACAGGGGGCGGGTGGCTACACCTTC.